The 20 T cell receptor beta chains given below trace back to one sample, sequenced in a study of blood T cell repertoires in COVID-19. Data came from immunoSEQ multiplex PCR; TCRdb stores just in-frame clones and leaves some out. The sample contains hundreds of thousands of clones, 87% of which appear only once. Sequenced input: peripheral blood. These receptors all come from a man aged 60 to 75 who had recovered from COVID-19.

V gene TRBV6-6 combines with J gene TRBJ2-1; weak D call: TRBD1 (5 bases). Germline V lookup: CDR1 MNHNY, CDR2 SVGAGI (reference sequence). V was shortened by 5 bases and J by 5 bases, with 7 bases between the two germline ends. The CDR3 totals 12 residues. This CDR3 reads CASSTGDNEQFF. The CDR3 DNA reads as TGTGCCAGCAGTACAGGTGACAATGAGCAGTTCTTC.

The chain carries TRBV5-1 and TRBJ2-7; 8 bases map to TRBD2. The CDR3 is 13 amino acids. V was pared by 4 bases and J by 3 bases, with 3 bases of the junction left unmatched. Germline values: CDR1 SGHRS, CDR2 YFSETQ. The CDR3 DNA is TGCGCCAGCAGCCGGGAGGGAGTCTACGAGCAGTACTTC. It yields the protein CASSREGVYEQYF.

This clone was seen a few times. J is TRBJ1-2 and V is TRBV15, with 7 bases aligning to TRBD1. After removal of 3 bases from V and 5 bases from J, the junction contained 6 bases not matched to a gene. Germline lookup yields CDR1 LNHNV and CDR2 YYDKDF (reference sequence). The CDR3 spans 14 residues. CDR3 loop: CATSSLGQQYGYTF. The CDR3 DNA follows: TGTGCCACCAGCAGCTTGGGACAGCAGTATGGCTACACCTTC.

The CDR3 region is CASRGHGQGGNEQFF. The CDR3 DNA reads TGTGCCAGTAGGGGACATGGACAGGGGGGAAATGAGCAGTTCTTC. This chain joins TRBV19 and TRBJ2-1; 10 nucleotides match TRBD1. This CDR3 contains 15 residues. Germline CDR1 LNHDA, CDR2 SQIVND (reference sequence). Trimming took 6 bases from V and 7 from J; bases not matched to a gene: 9. Full variable domain (outside the CDR3, taken from reference TRBV19 and TRBJ2-1): DGGITQSPKYLFRKEGQNVTLSCEQNLNHDAMYWYRQDPGQGLRLIYYSQIVNDFQKGDIAEGYSVSREKKESFPLTVTSAQKNPTAFYLCASRGHGQGGNEQFFGPGTRLTVL.

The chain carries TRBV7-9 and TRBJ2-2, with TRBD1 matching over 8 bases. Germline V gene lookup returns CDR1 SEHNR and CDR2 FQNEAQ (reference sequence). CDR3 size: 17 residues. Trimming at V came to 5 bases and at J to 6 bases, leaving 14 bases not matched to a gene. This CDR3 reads CASSRSSGTGVSGELFF. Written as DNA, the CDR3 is TGTGCCAGCAGCCGATCGTCCGGGACAGGAGTATCCGGGGAGCTGTTTTTT.

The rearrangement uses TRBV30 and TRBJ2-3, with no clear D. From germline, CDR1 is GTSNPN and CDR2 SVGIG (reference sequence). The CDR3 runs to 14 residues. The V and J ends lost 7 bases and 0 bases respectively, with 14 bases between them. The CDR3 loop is CASPLGGSTDTQYF. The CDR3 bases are TGTGCCTCCCCCCTAGGCGGTAGCACAGATACGCAGTATTTT.

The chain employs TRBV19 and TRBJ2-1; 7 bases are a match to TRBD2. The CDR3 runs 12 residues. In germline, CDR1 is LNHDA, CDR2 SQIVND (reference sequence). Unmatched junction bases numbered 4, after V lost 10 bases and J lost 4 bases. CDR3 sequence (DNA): TGTGCCACCTTCGGGGGGTACAATGAGCAGTTCTTC. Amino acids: CATFGGYNEQFF.

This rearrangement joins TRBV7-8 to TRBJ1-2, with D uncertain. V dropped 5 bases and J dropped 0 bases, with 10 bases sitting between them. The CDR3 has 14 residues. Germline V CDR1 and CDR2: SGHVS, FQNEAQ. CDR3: CASSPEPANYGYTF. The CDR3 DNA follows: TGTGCCAGCAGCCCCGAGCCGGCTAACTATGGCTACACCTTC. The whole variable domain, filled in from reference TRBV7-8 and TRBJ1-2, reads GAGVSQSPRYKVAKRGQDVALRCDPISGHVSLFWYQQALGQGPEFLTYFQNEAQLDKSGLPSDRFFAERPEGSVSTLKIQRTQQEDSAVYLCASSPEPANYGYTFGSGTRLTVV.

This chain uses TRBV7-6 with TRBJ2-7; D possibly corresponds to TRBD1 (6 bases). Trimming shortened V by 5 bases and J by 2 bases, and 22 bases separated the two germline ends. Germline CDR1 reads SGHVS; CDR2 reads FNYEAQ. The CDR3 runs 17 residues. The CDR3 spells CASSPRQAGYVTYEQYF. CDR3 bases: TGTGCCAGCAGCCCCCGACAGGCCGGGTACGTGACCTACGAGCAGTACTTC.

The CDR3 sequence is CASSFGFLRGHEQFF. Written as DNA, the CDR3 is TGTGCCAGCAGCTTCGGATTTCTCCGGGGTCATGAGCAGTTCTTC. The chain employs TRBV7-9 and TRBJ2-1; tentative D call: TRBD2 (5 bases). This CDR3 is built from 15 residues. Germline V gives CDR1 SEHNR, CDR2 FQNEAQ (reference sequence). Trimming shortened V by 3 bases and J by 8 bases, and 17 bases separated the two germline ends. The complete variable domain, with remaining parts taken from reference TRBV7-9 and TRBJ2-1, reads DTGVSQNPRHKITKRGQNVTFRCDPISEHNRLYWYRQTLGQGPEFLTYFQNEAQLEKSRLLSDRFSAERPKGSFSTLEIQRTEQGDSAMYLCASSFGFLRGHEQFFGPGTRLTVL.

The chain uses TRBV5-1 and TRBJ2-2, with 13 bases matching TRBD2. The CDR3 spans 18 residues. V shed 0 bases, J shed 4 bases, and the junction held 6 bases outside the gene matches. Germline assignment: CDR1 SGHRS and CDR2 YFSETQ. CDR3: CASSLGGLAGVRTGELFF. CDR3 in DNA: TGCGCCAGCAGCTTGGGCGGACTAGCGGGAGTACGCACCGGGGAGCTGTTTTTT.

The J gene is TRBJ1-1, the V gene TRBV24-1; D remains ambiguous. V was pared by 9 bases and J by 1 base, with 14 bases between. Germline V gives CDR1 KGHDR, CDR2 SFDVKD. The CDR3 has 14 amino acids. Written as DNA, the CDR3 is TGTGCCACCTATCCCCACGGTACGAACACTGAAGCTTTCTTT. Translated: CATYPHGTNTEAFF.

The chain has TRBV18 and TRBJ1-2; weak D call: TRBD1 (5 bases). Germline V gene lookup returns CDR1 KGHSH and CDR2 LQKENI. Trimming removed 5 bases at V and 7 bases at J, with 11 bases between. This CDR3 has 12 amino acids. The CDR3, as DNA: TGTGCCAGCTCATCCCGGGACTCTGGCTACACCTTC. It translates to CASSSRDSGYTF.

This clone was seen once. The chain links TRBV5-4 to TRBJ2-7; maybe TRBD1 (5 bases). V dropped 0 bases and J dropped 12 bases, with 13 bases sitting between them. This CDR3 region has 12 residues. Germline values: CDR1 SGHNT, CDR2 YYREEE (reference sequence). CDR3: CASSLDQGFVYF. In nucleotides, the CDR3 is TGTGCCAGCAGCTTGGATCAGGGCTTTGTGTACTTC.

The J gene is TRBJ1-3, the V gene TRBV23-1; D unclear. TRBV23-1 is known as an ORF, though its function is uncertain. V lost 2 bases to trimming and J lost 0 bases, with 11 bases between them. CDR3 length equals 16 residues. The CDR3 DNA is TGCGCCAGCAGTCAACCAAACCAGCGCTCTGGAAACACCATATATTTT. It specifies CASSQPNQRSGNTIYF.

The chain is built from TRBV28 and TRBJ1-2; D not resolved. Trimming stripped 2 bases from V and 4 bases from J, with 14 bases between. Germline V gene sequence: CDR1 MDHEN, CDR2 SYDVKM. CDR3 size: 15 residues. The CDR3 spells CASSLRVPFLYGYTF. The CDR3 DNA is TGTGCCAGCAGTTTACGGGTCCCCTTCCTCTATGGCTACACCTTC.

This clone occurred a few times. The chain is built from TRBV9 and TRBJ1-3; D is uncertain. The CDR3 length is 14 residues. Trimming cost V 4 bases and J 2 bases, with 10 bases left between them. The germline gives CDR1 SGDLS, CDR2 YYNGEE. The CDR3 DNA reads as TGTGCCAGCAGCCCAGGAGGCGCTGGAAACACCATATATTTT. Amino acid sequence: CASSPGGAGNTIYF.

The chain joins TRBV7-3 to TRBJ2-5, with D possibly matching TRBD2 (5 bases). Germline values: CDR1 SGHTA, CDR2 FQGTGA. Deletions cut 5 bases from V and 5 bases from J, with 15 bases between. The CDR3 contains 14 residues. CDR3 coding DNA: TGTGCCAGCAGCCGCTCAGGATCGGGGGAGACCCAGTACTTC. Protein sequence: CASSRSGSGETQYF.

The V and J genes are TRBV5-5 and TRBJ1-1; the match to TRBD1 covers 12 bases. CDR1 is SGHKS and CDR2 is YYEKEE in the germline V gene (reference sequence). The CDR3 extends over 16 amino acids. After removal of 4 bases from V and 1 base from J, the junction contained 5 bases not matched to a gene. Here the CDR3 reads CASSPGTGGRNTEAFF. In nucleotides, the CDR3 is TGTGCCAGCAGCCCCGGGACAGGGGGCAGGAACACTGAAGCTTTCTTT.

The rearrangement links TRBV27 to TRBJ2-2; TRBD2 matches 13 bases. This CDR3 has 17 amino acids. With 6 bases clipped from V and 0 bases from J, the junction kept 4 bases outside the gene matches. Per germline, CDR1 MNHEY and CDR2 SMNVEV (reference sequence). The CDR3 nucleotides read TGTGCCAGCAGACGGACTAGCGGGAGTACGAACACCGGGGAGCTGTTTTTT. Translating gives CASRRTSGSTNTGELFF.